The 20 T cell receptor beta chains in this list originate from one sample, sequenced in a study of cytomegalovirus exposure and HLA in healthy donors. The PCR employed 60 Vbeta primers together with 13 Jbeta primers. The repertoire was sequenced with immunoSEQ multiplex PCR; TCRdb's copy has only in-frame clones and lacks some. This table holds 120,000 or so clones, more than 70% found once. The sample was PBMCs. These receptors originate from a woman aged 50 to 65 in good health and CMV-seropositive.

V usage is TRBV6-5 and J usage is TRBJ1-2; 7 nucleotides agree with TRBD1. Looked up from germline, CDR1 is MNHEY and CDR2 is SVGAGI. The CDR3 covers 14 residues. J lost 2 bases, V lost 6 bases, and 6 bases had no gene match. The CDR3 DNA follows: TGTGCCAGCAGCCCAGACAGGGTCAACTATGGCTACACCTTC. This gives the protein CASSPDRVNYGYTF.

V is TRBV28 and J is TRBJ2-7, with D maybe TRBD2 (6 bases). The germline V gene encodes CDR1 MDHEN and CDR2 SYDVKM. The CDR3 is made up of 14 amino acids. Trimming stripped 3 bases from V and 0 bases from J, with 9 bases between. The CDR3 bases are TGTGCCAGCAGTTTGGGGGGAAGCTCCTACGAGCAGTACTTC. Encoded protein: CASSLGGSSYEQYF.

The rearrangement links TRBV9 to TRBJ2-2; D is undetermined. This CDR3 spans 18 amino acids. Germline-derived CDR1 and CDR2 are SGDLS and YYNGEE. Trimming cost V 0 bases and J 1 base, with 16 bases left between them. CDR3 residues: CASSVAPVRHMNTGELFF. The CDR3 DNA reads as TGTGCCAGCAGCGTAGCTCCGGTGCGACACATGAACACCGGGGAGCTGTTTTTT. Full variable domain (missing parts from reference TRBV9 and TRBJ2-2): DSGVTQTPKHLITATGQRVTLRCSPRSGDLSVYWYQQSLDQGLQFLIQYYNGEERAKGNILERFSAQQFPDLHSELNLSSLELGDSALYFCASSVAPVRHMNTGELFFGEGSRLTVL.

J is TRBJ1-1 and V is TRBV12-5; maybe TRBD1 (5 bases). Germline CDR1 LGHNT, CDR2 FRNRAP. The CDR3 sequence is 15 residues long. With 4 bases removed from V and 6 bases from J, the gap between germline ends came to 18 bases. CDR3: CASGSTPIARAEAFF. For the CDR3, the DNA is TGTGCTAGTGGTTCGACCCCTATCGCCAGGGCTGAAGCTTTCTTT.

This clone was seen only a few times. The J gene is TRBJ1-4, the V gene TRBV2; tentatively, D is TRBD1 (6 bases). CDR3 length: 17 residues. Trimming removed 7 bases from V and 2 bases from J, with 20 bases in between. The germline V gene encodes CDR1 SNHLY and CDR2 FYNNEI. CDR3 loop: CASKHRVAGVTNEKLFF. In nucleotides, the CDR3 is TGTGCCAGCAAACACAGGGTTGCAGGAGTGACTAATGAAAAACTGTTTTTT.

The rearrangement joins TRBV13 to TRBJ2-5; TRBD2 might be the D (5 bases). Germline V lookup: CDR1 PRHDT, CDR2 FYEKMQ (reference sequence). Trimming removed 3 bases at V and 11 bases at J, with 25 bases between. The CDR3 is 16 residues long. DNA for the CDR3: TGTGCCAGCAGCTTGGGGAGAGGTAGCGTCCTTTGGGAGCAGTACTTC. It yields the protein CASSLGRGSVLWEQYF.

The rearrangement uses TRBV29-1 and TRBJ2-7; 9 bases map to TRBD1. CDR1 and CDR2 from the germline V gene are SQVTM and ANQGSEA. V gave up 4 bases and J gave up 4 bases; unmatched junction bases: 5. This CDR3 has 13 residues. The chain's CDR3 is CSVAGQGMYEQYF. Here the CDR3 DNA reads TGCAGCGTTGCCGGACAGGGGATGTACGAGCAGTACTTC.

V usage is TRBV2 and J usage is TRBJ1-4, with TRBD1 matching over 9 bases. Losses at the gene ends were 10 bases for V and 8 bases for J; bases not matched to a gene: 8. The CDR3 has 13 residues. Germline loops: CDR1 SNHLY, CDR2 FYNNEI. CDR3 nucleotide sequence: TGTGCCAACAGGGGGCTTCCTGGAGAAAAACTGTTTTTT. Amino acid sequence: CANRGLPGEKLFF.

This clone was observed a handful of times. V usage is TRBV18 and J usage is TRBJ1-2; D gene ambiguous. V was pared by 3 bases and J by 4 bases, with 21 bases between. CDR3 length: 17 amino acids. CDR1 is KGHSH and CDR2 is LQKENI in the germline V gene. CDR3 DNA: TGTGCCAGCTCACCCAGGATTAACCGGGAGGAAAGCTATGGCTACACCTTC. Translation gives CASSPRINREESYGYTF.

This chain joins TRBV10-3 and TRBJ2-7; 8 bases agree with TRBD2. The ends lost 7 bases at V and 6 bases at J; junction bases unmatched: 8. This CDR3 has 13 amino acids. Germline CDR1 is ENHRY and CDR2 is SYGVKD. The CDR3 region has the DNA TGTGCCATCACTAGCCAGCGGGAGTCCGAGCAGTACTTC. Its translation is CAITSQRESEQYF.

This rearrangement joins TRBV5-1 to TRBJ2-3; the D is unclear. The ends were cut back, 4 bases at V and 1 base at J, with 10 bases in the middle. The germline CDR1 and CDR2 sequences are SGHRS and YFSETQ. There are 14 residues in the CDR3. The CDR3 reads CASSPLTGTDTQYF. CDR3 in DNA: TGCGCCAGCAGCCCCCTGACTGGCACAGATACGCAGTATTTT.

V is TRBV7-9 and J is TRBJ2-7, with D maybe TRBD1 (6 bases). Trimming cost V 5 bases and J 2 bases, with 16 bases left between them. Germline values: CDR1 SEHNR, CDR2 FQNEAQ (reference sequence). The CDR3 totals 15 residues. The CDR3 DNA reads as TGTGCCAGCAGCCCTACTAGACAGGACCCCTACGAGCAGTACTTC. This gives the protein CASSPTRQDPYEQYF.

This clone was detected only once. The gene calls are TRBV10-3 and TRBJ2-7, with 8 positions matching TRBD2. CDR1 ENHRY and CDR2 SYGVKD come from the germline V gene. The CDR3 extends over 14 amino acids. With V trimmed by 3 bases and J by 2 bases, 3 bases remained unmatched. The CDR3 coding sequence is TGTGCCATCAGTGATTTAGCGGGACCCTACGAGCAGTACTTC. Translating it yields CAISDLAGPYEQYF.

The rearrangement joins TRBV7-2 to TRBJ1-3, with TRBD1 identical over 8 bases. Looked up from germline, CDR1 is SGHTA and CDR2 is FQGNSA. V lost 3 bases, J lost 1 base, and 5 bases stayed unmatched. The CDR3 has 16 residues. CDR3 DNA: TGTGCCAGCAGCTTTAGGACAGGGTTTTCTGGAAACACCATATATTTT. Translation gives CASSFRTGFSGNTIYF.

The CDR3 sequence is CASRSGSSTDTQYF. The CDR3 region has the DNA TGTGCCAGCAGGAGCGGGTCTAGCACAGATACGCAGTATTTT. V gene TRBV2 combines with J gene TRBJ2-3, with a weak D call TRBD2 (6 bases). This CDR3 contains 14 residues. V shed 6 bases and J shed 0 bases, with 10 bases lying between them. Germline CDR1 reads SNHLY; CDR2 reads FYNNEI.

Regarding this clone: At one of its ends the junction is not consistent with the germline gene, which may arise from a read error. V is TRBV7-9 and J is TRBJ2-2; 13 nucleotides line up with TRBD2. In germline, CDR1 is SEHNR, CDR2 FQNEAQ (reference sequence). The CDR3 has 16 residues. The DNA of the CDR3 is TGTTCCAGCAGCCCAATGGAAAGGACTAGCGGGAGAGAGCTGTTTTTT. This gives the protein CSSSPMERTSGRELFF. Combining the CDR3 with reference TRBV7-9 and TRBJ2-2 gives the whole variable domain DTGVSQNPRHKITKRGQNVTFRCDPISEHNRLYWYRQTLGQGPEFLTYFQNEAQLEKSRLLSDRFSAERPKGSFSTLEIQRTEQGDSAMYLCSSSPMERTSGRELFFGEGSRLTVL.

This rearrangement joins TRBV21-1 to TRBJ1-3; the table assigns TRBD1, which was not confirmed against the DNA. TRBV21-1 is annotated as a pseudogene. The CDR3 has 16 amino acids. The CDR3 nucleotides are TGTGCCAGCAGCGCCCGGGACATAGGGATGGGAAACACCATATATTTT. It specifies CASSARDIGMGNTIYF.

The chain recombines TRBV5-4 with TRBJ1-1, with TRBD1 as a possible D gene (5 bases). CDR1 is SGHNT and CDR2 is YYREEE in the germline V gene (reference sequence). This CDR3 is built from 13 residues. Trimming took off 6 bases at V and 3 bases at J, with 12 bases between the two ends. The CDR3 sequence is CASNPGGDTEAFF. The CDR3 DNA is TGTGCCAGCAACCCGGGAGGGGACACTGAAGCTTTCTTT.

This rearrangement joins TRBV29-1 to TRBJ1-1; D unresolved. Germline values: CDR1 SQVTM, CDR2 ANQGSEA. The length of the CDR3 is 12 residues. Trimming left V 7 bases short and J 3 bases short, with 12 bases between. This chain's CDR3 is CSGVGWDTEAFF. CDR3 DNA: TGCAGCGGGGTCGGGTGGGACACTGAAGCTTTCTTT.

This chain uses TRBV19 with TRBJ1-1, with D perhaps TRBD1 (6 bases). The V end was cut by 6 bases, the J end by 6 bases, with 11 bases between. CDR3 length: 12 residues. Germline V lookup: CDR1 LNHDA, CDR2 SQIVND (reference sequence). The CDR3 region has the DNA TGTGCCAGTAGCAAGAGACAGGCTGAAGCTTTCTTT. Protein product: CASSKRQAEAFF.